These T cell receptor beta chains were read from a single sample in a study of shared clonotypes between healthy human individuals. Sequencing used immunoSEQ multiplex PCR; TCRdb keeps in-frame clones, though not all of them. The data show around 1.9 million clones, roughly 95% seen once. Sequencing was performed on naive CD8+ T cells from PBMCs. These receptors all come from a man aged 18 to 29 in good health. Some clones in this sample may be carry-over from other donors' samples. The conserved cysteine and the conserved F or W are not part of the CDR3 here. Clone sizes are given selectively: once, few, many, or a class where the clone is expanded.

clone_size j_call cdr3_length v_call cdr3_aa
once TRBJ2-5 12 TRBV6-1 ASSEWRGLETQY
NA TRBJ2-7 14 TRBV27 ASSLSPGTQTYEQY
NA TRBJ2-3 14 TRBV9 ASSVGTGLATDTQY
NA TRBJ2-5 12 TRBV27 ASSLSRGFETQY
once TRBJ2-2 12 TRBV28 ASSLSSWTGELF
NA TRBJ2-7 14 TRBV27 ASSLSWGVGPYEQY
NA TRBJ2-7 10 TRBV27 ASSSGGVEQY
few TRBJ1-1 13 TRBV4-1 ASSRVKQGYTEAF
NA TRBJ1-1 14 TRBV6-6 ASRLTGTGLNTEAF
NA TRBJ2-1 8 TRBV2 ASKYNEQF
NA TRBJ2-1 11 TRBV11-2 ASSLDAGDEQF
NA TRBJ2-1 15 TRBV4-3 ASSQDTGLADYNEQF
NA TRBJ2-1 12 TRBV9 ASSTNLGRNEQF
NA TRBJ2-5 13 TRBV5-5 ASSSYPNNQETQY
NA TRBJ2-7 14 TRBV4-3 ASSQIVGTGKYEQY
NA TRBJ2-1 14 TRBV7-9 ASNPPPAGVDNEQF
NA TRBJ1-1 14 TRBV10-2 ASSDSSRRGNTEAF
NA TRBJ1-1 10 TRBV10-3 AIRDGTHEAF
NA TRBJ1-1 10 TRBV7-9 ASTPDRTEAF
NA TRBJ2-7 13 TRBV27 ASGKIGAYTGEQY
NA TRBJ2-2 15 TRBV6-1 ASSATLRDPDTGELF
NA TRBJ2-6 13 TRBV27 ASSIAGSGANVLT
few TRBJ1-5 10 TRBV29-1 SAGVGNQPQH
NA TRBJ2-5 13 TRBV5-4 ASSPTMDSQETQY
once TRBJ1-1 9 TRBV28 ASSLYRAAF
NA TRBJ1-1 19 TRBV4-1 ASSNSNRNQLSDGLNTEAF
NA TRBJ2-7 14 TRBV6-6 ASSYWTEISSYEQY
NA TRBJ2-7 13 TRBV4-1 ASSPRAGETYEQY
NA TRBJ1-5 14 TRBV7-9 ASSLVYAGGNQPQH
NA TRBJ2-7 13 TRBV4-1 ASSQRLAGVDEQY
once TRBJ2-1 14 TRBV7-9 ASSILQGKGYNEQF
NA TRBJ2-7 14 TRBV4-3 ASSQDLRQGTYEQY
NA TRBJ2-1 14 TRBV11-2 ASSSDSNFPHNEQF
NA TRBJ2-2 14 TRBV19 ATRGVSGARTGELF
NA TRBJ2-2 16 TRBV9 ASSGEGLSGRNTGELF
NA TRBJ2-7 14 TRBV5-1 ASSSSSSVRAYEQY
NA TRBJ1-6 11 TRBV30 AWSDRVNSPLH
NA TRBJ1-2 10 TRBV30 AWAEDSYGYT
NA TRBJ1-4 12 TRBV27 ASSFVGAKEKLF
NA TRBJ1-1 12 TRBV10-3 AISDNPGNTEAF
NA TRBJ1-1 12 TRBV27 ASSFLSSGAEAF
once TRBJ2-6 17 TRBV14 ASSHRDRFSISGANVLT
NA TRBJ2-5 14 TRBV27 ASSLSGGAARETQY
NA TRBJ2-6 15 TRBV5-6 ASSSGNMGAGANVLT
NA TRBJ2-7 14 TRBV5-1 ASSLPRDRVSYEQY
NA TRBJ1-2 8 TRBV7-9 AWWDGGYT
NA TRBJ2-7 10 TRBV4-1 ASSPSRGEQY
once TRBJ2-5 12 TRBV28 ASSLRGLQETQY
once TRBJ2-1 12 TRBV29-1 SVGWGSGYNEQF
NA TRBJ2-5 14 TRBV28 ASSFQGEGSQETQY
NA TRBJ2-3 16 TRBV2 ASILQGVISSSTDTQY
NA TRBJ2-1 17 TRBV4-1 ASSQEPPPSGRAYNEQF
NA TRBJ1-3 13 TRBV7-8 ASSLARGNGNTIY
once TRBJ2-7 11 TRBV7-9 ASSWGRSYEQY
NA TRBJ2-2 11 TRBV27 ASSLTVTGELF
few TRBJ1-1 9 TRBV30 AWTEAGKAF